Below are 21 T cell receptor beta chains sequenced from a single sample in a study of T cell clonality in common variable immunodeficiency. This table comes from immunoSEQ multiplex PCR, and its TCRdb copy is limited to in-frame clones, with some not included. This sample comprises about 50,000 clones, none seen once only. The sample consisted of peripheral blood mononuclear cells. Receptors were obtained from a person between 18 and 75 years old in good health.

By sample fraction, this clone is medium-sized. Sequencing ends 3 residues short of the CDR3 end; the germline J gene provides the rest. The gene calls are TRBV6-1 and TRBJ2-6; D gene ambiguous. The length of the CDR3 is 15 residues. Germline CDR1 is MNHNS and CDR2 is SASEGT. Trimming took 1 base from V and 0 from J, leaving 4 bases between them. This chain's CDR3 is CASSEDNSGANVLTF. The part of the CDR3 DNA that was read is TGTGCCAGCAGTGAAGACAACTCTGGGGCCAACGTC.

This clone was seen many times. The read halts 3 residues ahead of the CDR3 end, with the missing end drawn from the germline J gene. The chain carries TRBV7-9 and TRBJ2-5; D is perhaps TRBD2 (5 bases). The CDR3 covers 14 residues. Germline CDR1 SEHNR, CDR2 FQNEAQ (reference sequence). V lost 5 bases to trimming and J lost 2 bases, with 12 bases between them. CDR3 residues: CASSGTRGQETQYF. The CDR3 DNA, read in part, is TGTGCCAGCAGCGGAACCCGGGGTCAAGAGACC.

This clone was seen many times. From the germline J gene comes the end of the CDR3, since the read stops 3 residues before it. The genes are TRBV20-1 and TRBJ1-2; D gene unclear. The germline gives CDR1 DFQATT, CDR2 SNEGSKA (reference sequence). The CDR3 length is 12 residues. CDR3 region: CSATDSGIGYTF. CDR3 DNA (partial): TGCAGTGCTACGGACTCGGGGATCGGC.

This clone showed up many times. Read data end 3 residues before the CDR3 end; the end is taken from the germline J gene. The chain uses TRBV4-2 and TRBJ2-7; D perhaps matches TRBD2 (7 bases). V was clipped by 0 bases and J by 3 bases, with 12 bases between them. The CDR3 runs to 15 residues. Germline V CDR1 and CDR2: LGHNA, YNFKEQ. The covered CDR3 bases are TGTGCCAGCAGCCAAGAAAGGGGGGGGGTCTACGAG. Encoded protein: CASSQERGGVYE. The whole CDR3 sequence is CASSQERGGVYEQYF.

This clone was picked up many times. The CDR3 bases that were read are TGCGCCAGCAGCCAAGATTCGACTGCCAAGAACTATGGC. This encodes CASSQDSTAKNYG. The whole CDR3 sequence is CASSQDSTAKNYGYTF. This chain connects TRBV4-1 to TRBJ1-2; D uncertain. The missing CDR3 end, 3 residues past where the read stops, is filled in from the germline J gene. This CDR3 spans 16 amino acids. Germline loops: CDR1 MGHRA, CDR2 YSYEKL. Trimming removed 0 bases from V and 2 bases from J, with 13 bases in between.

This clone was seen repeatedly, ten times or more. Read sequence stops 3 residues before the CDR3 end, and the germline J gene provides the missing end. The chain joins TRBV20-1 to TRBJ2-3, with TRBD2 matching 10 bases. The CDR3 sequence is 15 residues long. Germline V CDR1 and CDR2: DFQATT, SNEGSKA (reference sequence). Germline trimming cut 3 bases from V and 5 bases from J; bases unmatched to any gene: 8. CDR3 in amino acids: CSASMLAGVGDTQYF. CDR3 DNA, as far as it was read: TGCAGTGCTAGTATGCTAGCGGGAGTGGGAGATACG.

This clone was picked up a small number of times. This chain's CDR3 is CASSPQGTVTGELFF. The DNA read from the CDR3 is TGTGCCAGCAGCCCTCAGGGTACAGTCACCGGGGAG. The chain recombines TRBV7-9 with TRBJ2-2; weak D call: TRBD1 (5 bases). The read terminates 3 residues ahead of where the CDR3 ends, so the germline J gene completes it. Germline values: CDR1 SEHNR, CDR2 FQNEAQ (reference sequence). This CDR3 is built from 15 residues. Trimming shortened V by 5 bases and J by 4 bases, and 14 bases separated the two germline ends.

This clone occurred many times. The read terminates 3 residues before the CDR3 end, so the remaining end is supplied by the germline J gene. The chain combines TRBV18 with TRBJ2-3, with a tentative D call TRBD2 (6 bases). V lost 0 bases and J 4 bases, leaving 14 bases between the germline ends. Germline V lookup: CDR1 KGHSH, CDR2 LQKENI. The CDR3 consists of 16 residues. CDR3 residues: CASSPPGGGGADTQYF. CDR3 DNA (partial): TGTGCCAGCTCACCACCGGGCGGAGGAGGGGCAGATACG.

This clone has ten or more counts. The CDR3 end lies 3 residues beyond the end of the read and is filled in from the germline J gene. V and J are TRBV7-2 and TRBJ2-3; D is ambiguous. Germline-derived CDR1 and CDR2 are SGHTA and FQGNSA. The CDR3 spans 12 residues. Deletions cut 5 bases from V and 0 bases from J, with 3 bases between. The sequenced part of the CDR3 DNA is TGTGCCAGCAGCCGTAGCACAGATACG. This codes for CASSRSTDT. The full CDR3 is CASSRSTDTQYF. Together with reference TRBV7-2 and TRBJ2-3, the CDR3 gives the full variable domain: GAGVSQSPSNKVTEKGKDVELRCDPISGHTALYWYRQSLGQGLEFLIYFQGNSAPDKSGLPSDRFSAERTGGSVSTLTIQRTQQEDSAVYLCASSRSTDTQYFGPGTRLTVL.

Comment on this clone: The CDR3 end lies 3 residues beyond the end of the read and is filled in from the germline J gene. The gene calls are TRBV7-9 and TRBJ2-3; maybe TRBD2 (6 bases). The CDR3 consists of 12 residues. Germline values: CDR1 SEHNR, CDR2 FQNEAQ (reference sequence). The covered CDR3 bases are TGTGCTCAGGGCGGGGGCACAGATACG. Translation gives CAQGGGTDT. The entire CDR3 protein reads CAQGGGTDTQYF.

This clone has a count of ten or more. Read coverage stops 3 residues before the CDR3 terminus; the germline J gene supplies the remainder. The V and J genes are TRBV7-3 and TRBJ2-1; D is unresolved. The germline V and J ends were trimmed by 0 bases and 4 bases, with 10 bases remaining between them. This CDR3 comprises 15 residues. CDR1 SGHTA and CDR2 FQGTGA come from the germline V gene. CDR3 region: CASSLTNEAYNEQFF. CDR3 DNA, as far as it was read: TGTGCCAGCAGCTTAACGAACGAAGCGTACAATGAG.

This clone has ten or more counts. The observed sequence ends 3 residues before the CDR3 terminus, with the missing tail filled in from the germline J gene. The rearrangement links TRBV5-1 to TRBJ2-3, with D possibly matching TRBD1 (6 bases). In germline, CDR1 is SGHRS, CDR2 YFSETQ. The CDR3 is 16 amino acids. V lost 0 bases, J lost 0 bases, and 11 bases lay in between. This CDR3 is CASSLGGTTSTDTQYF. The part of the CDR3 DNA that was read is TGCGCCAGCAGCTTGGGGGGGACAACTAGCACAGATACG.

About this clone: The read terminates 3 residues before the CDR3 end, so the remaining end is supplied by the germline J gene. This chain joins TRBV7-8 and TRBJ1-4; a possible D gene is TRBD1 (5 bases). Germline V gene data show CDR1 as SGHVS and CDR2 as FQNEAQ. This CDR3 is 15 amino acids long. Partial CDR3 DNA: TGTGCCAGCAGCTCACCTCCCTCTGGGGCCAACGTA. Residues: CASSSPPSGANV. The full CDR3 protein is CASSSPPSGANVLFF. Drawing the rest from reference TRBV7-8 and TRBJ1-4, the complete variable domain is GAGVSQSPRYKVAKRGQDVALRCDPISGHVSLFWYQQALGQGPEFLTYFQNEAQLDKSGLPSDRFFAERPEGSVSTLKIQRTQQEDSAVYLCASSSPPSGANVLFFGSGTQLSVL.

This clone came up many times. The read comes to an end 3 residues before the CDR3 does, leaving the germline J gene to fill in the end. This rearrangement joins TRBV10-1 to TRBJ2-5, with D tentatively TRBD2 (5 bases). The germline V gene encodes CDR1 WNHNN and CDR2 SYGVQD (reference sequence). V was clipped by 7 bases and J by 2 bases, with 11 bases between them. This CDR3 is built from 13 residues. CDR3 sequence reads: CASKLADQETQYF. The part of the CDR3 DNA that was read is TGCGCCAGCAAGCTAGCAGATCAAGAGACC.

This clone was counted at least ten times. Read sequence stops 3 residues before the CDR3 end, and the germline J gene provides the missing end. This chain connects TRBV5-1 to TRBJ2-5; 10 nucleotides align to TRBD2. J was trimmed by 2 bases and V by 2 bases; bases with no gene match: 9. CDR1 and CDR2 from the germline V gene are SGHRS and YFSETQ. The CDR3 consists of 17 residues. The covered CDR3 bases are TGCGCCAGCAGCTTTGTCTTGGGGACTAGCGAACAAGAGACC. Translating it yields CASSFVLGTSEQET. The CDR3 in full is CASSFVLGTSEQETQYF.

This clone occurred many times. This CDR3 is CSANVRVDSYEQYF. The part of the CDR3 DNA that was read is TGCAGTGCTAATGTGCGGGTAGACTCCTACGAG. The gene calls are TRBV20-1 and TRBJ2-7; a possible D gene is TRBD2 (5 bases). The CDR3 end lies 3 residues beyond the end of the read and is filled in from the germline J gene. Trimming took 4 bases from V and 0 from J, leaving 13 bases between them. CDR1 DFQATT and CDR2 SNEGSKA come from the germline V gene (reference sequence). This CDR3 has 14 amino acids.

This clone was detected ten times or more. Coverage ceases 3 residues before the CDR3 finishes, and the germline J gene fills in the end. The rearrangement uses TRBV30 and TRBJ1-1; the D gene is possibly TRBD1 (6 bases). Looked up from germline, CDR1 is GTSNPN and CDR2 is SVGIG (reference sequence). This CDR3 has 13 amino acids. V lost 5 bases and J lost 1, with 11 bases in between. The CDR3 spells CAWHRDTNTEAFF. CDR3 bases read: TGTGCCTGGCACAGGGATACGAACACTGAA.

The CDR3 region is CASSVERGASDTQYF. The sequenced part of the CDR3 DNA is TGTGCCAGCAGTGTCGAGCGGGGGGCCTCAGATACG. The rearrangement links TRBV6-4 to TRBJ2-3; 9 nucleotides line up with TRBD2. The CDR3 extends 3 residues past the end of the read, so its final part is completed from the germline J gene. This CDR3 comprises 15 residues. V gave up 4 bases and J gave up 4 bases; unmatched junction bases: 6. From germline, CDR1 is MRHNA and CDR2 SNTAGT.

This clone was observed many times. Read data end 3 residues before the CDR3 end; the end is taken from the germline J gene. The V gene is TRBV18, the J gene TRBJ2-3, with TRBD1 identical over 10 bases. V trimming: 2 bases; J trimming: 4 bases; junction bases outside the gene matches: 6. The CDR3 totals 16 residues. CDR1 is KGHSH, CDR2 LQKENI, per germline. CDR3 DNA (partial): TGTGCCAGCTCACCAGTTTCGACAGGGGGCGCAGATACG. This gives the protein CASSPVSTGGADT. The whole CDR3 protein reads CASSPVSTGGADTQYF.

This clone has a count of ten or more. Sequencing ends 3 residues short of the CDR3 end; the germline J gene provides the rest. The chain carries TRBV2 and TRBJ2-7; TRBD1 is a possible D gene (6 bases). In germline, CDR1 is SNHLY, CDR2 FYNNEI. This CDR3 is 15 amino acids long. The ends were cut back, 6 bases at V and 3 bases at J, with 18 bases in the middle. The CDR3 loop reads CASRGEQGPIYEQYF. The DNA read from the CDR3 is TGTGCCAGCAGGGGGGAACAGGGCCCCATCTACGAG.

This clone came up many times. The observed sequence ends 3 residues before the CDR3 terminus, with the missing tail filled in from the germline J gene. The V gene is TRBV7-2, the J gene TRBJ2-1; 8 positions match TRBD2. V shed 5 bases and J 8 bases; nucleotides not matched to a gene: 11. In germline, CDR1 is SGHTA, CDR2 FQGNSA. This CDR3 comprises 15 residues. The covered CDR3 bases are TGTGCCAGCAGCGAGACCGGGACTAGGGTCCATGAG. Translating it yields CASSETGTRVHE. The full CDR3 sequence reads CASSETGTRVHEQFF.